These T cell receptor beta chains were read from a single sample in a study of blood T cell repertoires in COVID-19. Clones were sequenced by immunoSEQ multiplex PCR, and TCRdb holds only the in-frame ones, with some missing. The sample records about 88,000 clones, around nine tenths being singletons. The sequenced material came from peripheral blood. The receptors stem from a man aged 80 or over with acute or convalescent COVID-19. Both conserved end residues are part of each CDR3. Each record gives: J gene, V gene, D gene, CDR3 length, clone size, CDR3 protein, CDR3 DNA. The D gene is left open where the match is weak. For some rows the clone size is stated as once, few or many, or as a class when expanded; others skip it.

TRBJ1-2,TRBV9,-,14,-,CASSVADSFYGYTF,TGTGCCAGCAGCGTAGCCGACAGCTTCTATGGCTACACCTTC
TRBJ1-1,TRBV6-5,-,13,-,CASSYLGHTEAFF,TGTGCCAGCAGTTACTTGGGCCACACTGAAGCTTTCTTT
TRBJ1-4,TRBV7-8,TRBD1,14,-,CASTGTGGNEKLFF,TGTGCCAGCACCGGGACAGGGGGAAATGAAAAACTGTTTTTT
TRBJ1-1,TRBV6-6,-,12,-,CASSKRDVEAFF,TGTGCCAGCAGCAAGAGGGATGTTGAAGCTTTCTTT
TRBJ1-2,TRBV6-5,TRBD1,15,-,CASSYTGQALYGYTF,TGTGCCAGCAGTTACACGGGACAGGCCCTCTATGGCTACACCTTC
TRBJ2-1,TRBV14,TRBD2,17,-,CASSQDPPSGPYNEQFF,TGTGCCAGCAGCCAAGACCCCCCTAGCGGGCCCTACAATGAGCAGTTCTTC
TRBJ2-7,TRBV27,-,14,-,CASSFFGSIYEQYF,TGTGCCAGCAGTTTTTTCGGGAGTATTTACGAGCAGTACTTC
TRBJ1-5,TRBV5-4,-,15,-,CASSVWEISNQPQHF,TGTGCCAGCAGTGTGTGGGAGATCAGCAATCAGCCCCAGCATTTT
TRBJ2-1,TRBV28,-,13,-,CASSRGLTNEQFF,TGTGCCAGCAGTCGGGGACTCACCAATGAGCAGTTCTTC
TRBJ1-6,TRBV6-5,-,12,-,CASRDSNSPLHF,TGTGCCAGCAGGGACAGTAATTCACCCCTCCACTTT
TRBJ1-5,TRBV30,-,13,-,CAWSVSAAQPQHF,TGTGCCTGGAGTGTAAGTGCAGCGCAGCCCCAGCATTTT
TRBJ1-1,TRBV14,-,13,few,CASSQERPKEAFF,TGTGCCAGCAGCCAAGAGAGGCCGAAAGAAGCTTTCTTT
TRBJ2-7,TRBV18,TRBD1,14,-,CASSPRDRAAEQYF,TGTGCCAGCTCACCACGAGACAGGGCGGCCGAGCAGTACTTC
TRBJ1-4,TRBV3-1/TRBV3-2,-,13,-,CASRFQQGEKLFF,TGTGCCAGCAGGTTTCAACAGGGTGAAAAACTGTTTTTT
TRBJ1-2,TRBV10-3,-,14,-,CAISESSSTYGYTF,TGTGCCATCAGTGAGTCTTCTAGCACCTATGGCTACACCTTC
TRBJ2-7,TRBV7-9,-,15,-,CASTRTPTETYEQYF,TGTGCCAGCACCCGGACCCCGACAGAGACCTACGAGCAGTACTTC
TRBJ2-1,TRBV10-1,TRBD2,16,-,CASSSGLAGSYNEQFF,TGCGCCAGCTCCTCGGGACTAGCGGGCTCCTACAATGAGCAGTTCTTC
TRBJ2-3,TRBV6-5,-,13,once,CASMTGYTDTQYF,TGTGCCAGCATGACGGGATACACAGATACGCAGTATTTT
TRBJ2-7,TRBV7-2,TRBD2,15,-,CASSSSGREYYEQYF,TGTGCCAGCAGCTCTAGCGGGAGGGAATACTACGAGCAGTACTTC
TRBJ1-2,TRBV5-1,-,13,-,CASSLSQDYGYTF,TGCGCCAGCAGCTTGTCTCAGGACTATGGCTACACCTTC
TRBJ1-4,TRBV7-9,-,14,-,CASSLGQGFEKLFF,TGTGCCAGCAGCTTAGGTCAGGGATTTGAAAAACTGTTTTTT
TRBJ2-7,TRBV7-3,-,14,-,CASSLGANSYEQYF,TGTGCCAGCAGCCTAGGGGCGAACTCCTACGAGCAGTACTTC
TRBJ1-2,TRBV7-9,-,14,-,CASSVQGLNYGYTF,TGTGCCAGCAGTGTTCAGGGGCTTAACTATGGCTACACCTTC
TRBJ2-2,TRBV7-6,TRBD2,16,-,CASSPRTSGGFGELFF,TGTGCCAGCAGCCCCCGGACTAGCGGGGGTTTCGGGGAGCTGTTTTTT
TRBJ2-7,TRBV9,TRBD2,18,-,CASSPMGGLAGEVYEQYF,TGTGCCAGCAGCCCAATGGGCGGACTAGCGGGAGAAGTCTACGAGCAGTACTTC
TRBJ1-4,TRBV11-2,-,12,-,CASSLVSEKLFF,TGTGCCAGCAGCTTAGTATCGGAAAAACTGTTTTTT
TRBJ1-1,TRBV7-9,-,14,-,CASSLEGFYTEAFF,TGTGCCAGCAGCTTAGAGGGGTTCTACACTGAAGCTTTCTTT
TRBJ2-7,TRBV6-5,-,15,-,CASSFRGQGSYEQYF,TGTGCCAGCAGTTTCAGGGGTCAGGGGTCCTACGAGCAGTACTTC
TRBJ1-3,TRBV25-1,-,15,few,CASSELEGSRNTIYF,TGTGCCAGCAGTGAATTAGAGGGCTCTAGAAACACCATATATTTT
TRBJ1-1,TRBV7-2,TRBD1,14,-,CASSRDRGNTEAFF,TGTGCCAGCAGCCGGGACAGGGGGAACACTGAAGCTTTCTTT
TRBJ2-2,TRBV4-3,-,18,-,CASSQVKGGQTNTGELFF,TGCGCCAGCAGCCAAGTAAAGGGGGGGCAGACGAACACCGGGGAGCTGTTTTTT
TRBJ1-5,TRBV5-1,TRBD1,15,-,CASSLQGYSNQPQHF,TGCGCCAGCAGCCTACAGGGGTATAGCAATCAGCCCCAGCATTTT
TRBJ1-5,TRBV6-5,-,14,few,CASSLRFSNQPQHF,TGTGCCAGCAGTCTCCGGTTTAGCAATCAGCCCCAGCATTTT
TRBJ1-1,TRBV12-5,-,16,-,CASGLVRSRAGPEAFF,TGTGCTAGTGGTTTGGTACGGTCCAGGGCCGGGCCTGAAGCTTTCTTT
TRBJ2-3,TRBV18,TRBD2,16,-,CASSPPGRGGTDTQYF,TGTGCCAGCTCACCACCCGGACGGGGGGGCACAGATACGCAGTATTTT
TRBJ1-6,TRBV21-1,-,18,-,CAGSKAPPTGAKYSPLHF,TGTGCCGGCAGCAAAGCCCCCCCGACAGGGGCCAAGTATTCACCCCTCCACTTT
TRBJ2-1,TRBV21-1,-,16,-,CASSKALDSHYNEQFF,TGTGCCAGCAGCAAAGCTCTGGACAGCCACTACAATGAGCAGTTCTTC
TRBJ2-4,TRBV5-5,-,14,-,CASSLRGFENIQYF,TGTGCCAGCAGCTTGAGGGGGTTCGAAAACATTCAGTACTTC
TRBJ2-4,TRBV3-1/TRBV3-2,-,11,-,CASSQGSGQTF,TGTGCCAGCAGCCAAGGGTCCGGACAGACCTTC
TRBJ2-7,TRBV27,-,17,-,CASSYSTGGGPSYEQYF,TGTGCCAGCAGTTACTCTACGGGGGGCGGGCCATCCTACGAGCAGTACTTC
TRBJ1-3,TRBV6-6,-,14,-,CASRTGSKRNTIYF,TGTGCCAGCAGAACCGGGAGCAAAAGAAACACCATATATTTT
TRBJ1-2,TRBV6-5,-,15,-,CASSLYGITSYGYTF,TGTGCCAGTTCCCTTTACGGGATAACCTCCTATGGCTACACCTTC
TRBJ1-1,TRBV5-1,TRBD1,16,once,CASSLAAGGEMAEAFF,TGCGCCAGCAGCTTGGCCGCAGGGGGCGAGATGGCTGAAGCTTTCTTT